This TCR beta chain stems from a study of T cells after yellow fever vaccination. This CDR3 spans 15 amino acids. The junction had 5 bases not matched to a gene; V was cut back by 3 bases and J by 2 bases. Germline CDR1 and CDR2: LNHDA and SQIVND (reference sequence). Each CDR3 protein gets one entry after TCRdb re-called the 5' RACE reads with MiXCR. The table records roughly 150,000 distinct CDR3 sequences, 6.5% to 8.5% of them present only once. This clonotype was detected ten times or more. The source is a young man who received the YFV17D yellow fever vaccine. The rearrangement joins TRBV19 to TRBJ2-3; 7 bases fit TRBD2. The sequencing used CD4+ T cells sorted from PBMCs, collected 5 days after the yellow fever booster vaccination. The CDR3: CASSISSGATDTQYF. Here the CDR3 DNA reads TGTGCCAGTAGTATTTCGAGCGGGGCCACAGATACGCAGTATTTT.